Below, 16 T cell receptor beta chains from the same sample are listed, as sequenced in a study of radiotherapy plus CTLA-4 blockade in lung cancer. This table comes from immunoSEQ multiplex PCR, and its TCRdb copy is limited to in-frame clones, with some not included. The sample consists of 75,000 to 100,000 clones, roughly 88% of them appearing once. The source material was peripheral blood, sampled from a patient treated with radiotherapy plus ipilimumab. These receptors originate from a human donor with non-small cell lung cancer that progressed on radiotherapy plus ipilimumab.

The table lists this clone with a few counts. The V gene is TRBV19, the J gene TRBJ1-5, with a weak D call TRBD1 (5 bases). Deletions cut 5 bases from V and 1 base from J, with 15 bases between. CDR1 LNHDA and CDR2 SQIVND come from the germline V gene (reference sequence). This CDR3 has 16 residues. CDR3 in DNA: TGTGCCAGTAGTCCTAGGGGAGGGGCCAGCAATCAGCCCCAGCATTTT. It is translated as CASSPRGGASNQPQHF.

V gene TRBV19 combines with J gene TRBJ1-2, with no clear D. V was shortened by 5 bases and J by 0 bases, with 13 bases between the two germline ends. Looked up from germline, CDR1 is LNHDA and CDR2 is SQIVND (reference sequence). This CDR3 contains 15 residues. In nucleotides, the CDR3 is TGTGCCAGTAGTCCAACCGTTACAGCTAACTATGGCTACACCTTC. Translated: CASSPTVTANYGYTF.

This clone was picked up a small number of times. This chain connects TRBV5-4 to TRBJ2-1; D may correspond to TRBD1 or TRBD2 (5 bases each). The length of the CDR3 is 14 residues. The V end lost 6 bases, the J end lost 4 bases, and 14 bases lay between the germline ends. Per the germline V gene, CDR1 is SGHNT and CDR2 is YYREEE (reference sequence). The CDR3 sequence is CASTWGTSYNEQFF. Written as DNA, the CDR3 is TGTGCCAGCACCTGGGGGACGTCGTACAATGAGCAGTTCTTC.

The V and J genes are TRBV10-3 and TRBJ1-3; D call uncertain. Germline V CDR1 and CDR2: ENHRY, SYGVKD. V shed 0 bases and J shed 9 bases, with 18 bases lying between them. The CDR3 length is 16 residues. The DNA of the CDR3 is TGTGCCATCAGTGAGTCTCCCGATTCAACCATCGGCACCATATATTTT. Residues: CAISESPDSTIGTIYF.

The J gene is TRBJ2-7, the V gene TRBV11-3; 12 bases line up with TRBD1. Germline assignment: CDR1 SGHNT and CDR2 YENEEA. Trimming at V came to 6 bases and at J to 4 bases, leaving 13 bases not matched to a gene. The CDR3 totals 17 residues. CDR3 DNA sequence: TGTGCCAGCAGTTTCCGGGACAGGGGGCCCCCCCATTACGAGCAGTACTTC. It encodes CASSFRDRGPPHYEQYF.

V and J are TRBV10-3 and TRBJ2-7; either TRBD1 or TRBD2 may supply D (5 bases each). Per germline, CDR1 ENHRY and CDR2 SYGVKD. The CDR3 has 12 residues. The V gene lost 7 bases and the J gene lost 3 bases, with 10 bases spanning the gap. CDR3 amino acids: CAIMGVDYEQYF. The CDR3, as DNA: TGTGCCATCATGGGGGTGGACTACGAGCAGTACTTC.

This chain connects TRBV6-1 to TRBJ1-1; D might be TRBD1 (6 bases). Germline CDR1 is MNHNS and CDR2 is SASEGT. V was shortened by 6 bases and J by 4 bases, with 12 bases between the two germline ends. This CDR3 comprises 13 residues. The CDR3 here is CASREQGATEAFF. The CDR3 DNA reads as TGTGCCAGCAGGGAACAGGGAGCCACTGAAGCTTTCTTT.

The chain has TRBV9 and TRBJ2-1, with TRBD2 matching 11 bases. Per germline, CDR1 SGDLS and CDR2 YYNGEE. V lost 0 bases, J lost 5 bases, and 7 bases stayed unmatched. The CDR3 has 17 amino acids. The CDR3 reads CASSVASGLAGDNEQFF. CDR3 coding DNA: TGTGCCAGCAGCGTAGCTAGCGGACTAGCGGGCGACAATGAGCAGTTCTTC.

This chain connects TRBV4-1 to TRBJ2-5; D is perhaps TRBD2 (6 bases). V lost 2 bases and J 6 bases, leaving 16 bases between the germline ends. CDR1 MGHRA and CDR2 YSYEKL come from the germline V gene. The CDR3 length is 15 residues. Written as DNA, the CDR3 is TGCGCCAGCAGCCAAATCACCGGGACTTTCCAGACCCAGTACTTC. Translating gives CASSQITGTFQTQYF.

The J gene is TRBJ2-3, the V gene TRBV2, with 7 nucleotides matching TRBD2. V lost 8 bases and J lost 0; bases outside the gene matches: 8. This CDR3 has 15 amino acids. CDR1 is SNHLY, CDR2 FYNNEI, per germline. CDR3 in DNA: TGTGCCAGCGGGAGGGGTGGGGGGAGCACAGATACGCAGTATTTT. Encoded protein: CASGRGGGSTDTQYF.

The genes are TRBV10-1 and TRBJ1-1; a possible D gene is TRBD1 (5 bases). The CDR3 is 13 residues long. Germline V gene lookup returns CDR1 WNHNN and CDR2 SYGVQD (reference sequence). The V gene lost 6 bases and the J gene lost 6 bases, with 14 bases spanning the gap. This CDR3 reads CASRAGASAEAFF. Written as DNA, the CDR3 is TGCGCCAGCAGGGCTGGGGCTAGCGCTGAAGCTTTCTTT.

This clone appeared a few times. This sequence joins TRBV19 and TRBJ1-4; a weak D match, TRBD1 (5 bases). Trimming cost V 10 bases and J 4 bases, with 10 bases left between them. Germline V CDR1 and CDR2: LNHDA, SQIVND (reference sequence). The CDR3 contains 12 residues. This CDR3 is CATRRGNEKLFF. DNA of the CDR3: TGTGCCACCAGAAGGGGTAATGAAAAACTGTTTTTT.

The chain uses TRBV6-1 and TRBJ2-1, with a tentative D call TRBD2 (6 bases). The CDR3 has 15 residues. V was trimmed by 4 bases and J by 8 bases, leaving 18 bases between them. Looked up from germline, CDR1 is MNHNS and CDR2 is SASEGT. This chain's CDR3 is CASSAPGLLSDEQFF. The CDR3 coding sequence is TGTGCCAGCAGTGCACCGGGACTTCTCTCGGATGAGCAGTTCTTC.

The chain carries TRBV4-2 and TRBJ2-7; D possibly corresponds to TRBD2 (5 bases). The CDR3 runs to 14 residues. Germline-derived CDR1 and CDR2 are LGHNA and YNFKEQ. The V gene lost 1 base and the J gene lost 0 bases, with 7 bases spanning the gap. The CDR3 DNA reads TGTGCCAGCAGCCAAGGTCGGGGCTCCTACGAGCAGTACTTC. Translated: CASSQGRGSYEQYF.

This clone was seen just once. J is TRBJ2-6 and V is TRBV6-5; D tentatively reads TRBD1 or TRBD2 (5 bases each). The V gene lost 5 bases and the J gene lost 2 bases, with 10 bases spanning the gap. Germline V lookup: CDR1 MNHEY, CDR2 SVGAGI. This CDR3 contains 15 residues. The CDR3 sequence: CASSRDLPGANVLTF. The CDR3 DNA follows: TGTGCCAGCAGTAGGGACCTCCCTGGGGCCAACGTCCTGACTTTC.

The chain has TRBV4-1 and TRBJ2-1; D is ambiguous. Germline CDR1 is MGHRA and CDR2 is YSYEKL. The CDR3 length is 13 residues. Between the trimmed V and J ends, which lost 3 bases and 5 bases, there was a span of 8 bases. CDR3 sequence: CASSHRFDNEQFF. The CDR3 bases are TGCGCCAGCAGCCATAGGTTCGACAATGAGCAGTTCTTC.